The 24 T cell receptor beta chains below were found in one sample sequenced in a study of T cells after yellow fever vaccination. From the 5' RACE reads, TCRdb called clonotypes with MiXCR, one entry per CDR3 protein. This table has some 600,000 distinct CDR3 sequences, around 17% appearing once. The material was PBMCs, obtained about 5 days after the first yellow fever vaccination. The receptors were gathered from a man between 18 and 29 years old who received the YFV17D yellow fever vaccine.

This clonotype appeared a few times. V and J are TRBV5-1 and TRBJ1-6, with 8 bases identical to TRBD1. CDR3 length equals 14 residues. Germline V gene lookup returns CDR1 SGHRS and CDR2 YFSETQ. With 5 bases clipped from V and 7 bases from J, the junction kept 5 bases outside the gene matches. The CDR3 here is CASSWDRPNSPLHF. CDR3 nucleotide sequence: TGCGCCAGCAGTTGGGACAGGCCAAATTCACCCCTCCACTTT.

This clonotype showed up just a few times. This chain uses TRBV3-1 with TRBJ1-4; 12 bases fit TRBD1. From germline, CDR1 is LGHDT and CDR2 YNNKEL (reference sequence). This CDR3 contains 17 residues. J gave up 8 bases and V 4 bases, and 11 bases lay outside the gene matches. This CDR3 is CASSLNSGTGGVEKLFF. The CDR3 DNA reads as TGTGCCAGCAGCCTGAACTCCGGGACAGGGGGCGTCGAAAAACTGTTTTTT.

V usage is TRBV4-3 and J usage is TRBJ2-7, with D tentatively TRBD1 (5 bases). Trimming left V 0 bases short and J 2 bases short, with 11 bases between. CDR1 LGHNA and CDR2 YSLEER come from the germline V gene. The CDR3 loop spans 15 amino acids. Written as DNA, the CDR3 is TGCGCCAGCAGCCAAGAACAGGCGATTCCCTACGAGCAGTACTTC. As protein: CASSQEQAIPYEQYF.

CDR3 DNA: TGTGCCAGCAGCCACCGGGCATCGGGTATGGCTGAAGCTTTCTTT. Protein sequence: CASSHRASGMAEAFF. This chain joins TRBV3-1 and TRBJ1-1; no firm D call. V dropped 3 bases and J dropped 6 bases, with 17 bases sitting between them. This CDR3 contains 15 residues. The germline V gene has CDR1 LGHDT and CDR2 YNNKEL (reference sequence).

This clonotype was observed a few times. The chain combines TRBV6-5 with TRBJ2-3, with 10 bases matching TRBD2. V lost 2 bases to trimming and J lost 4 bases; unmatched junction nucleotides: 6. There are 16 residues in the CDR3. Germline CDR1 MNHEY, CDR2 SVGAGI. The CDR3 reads CASSYHLAGVADTQYF. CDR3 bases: TGTGCCAGCAGTTACCACCTAGCGGGGGTTGCAGATACGCAGTATTTT.

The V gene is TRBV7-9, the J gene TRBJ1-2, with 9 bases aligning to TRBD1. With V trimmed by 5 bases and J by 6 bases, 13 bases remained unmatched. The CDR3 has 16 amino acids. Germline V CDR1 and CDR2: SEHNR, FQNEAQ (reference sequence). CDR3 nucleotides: TGTGCCAGCAGCCAAACATTACCGGGACAGGGAGATGGCTACACCTTC. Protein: CASSQTLPGQGDGYTF.

The chain's CDR3 is CASSRRDLASEKLFF. In DNA form, the CDR3 reads TGTGCCAGCAGCCGGCGGGACCTGGCGAGTGAAAAACTGTTTTTT. V gene TRBV3-1 combines with J gene TRBJ1-4; perhaps TRBD1 as D (5 bases). Germline values: CDR1 LGHDT, CDR2 YNNKEL (reference sequence). The CDR3 runs to 15 residues. Trimming cost V 4 bases and J 7 bases, with 16 bases left between them.

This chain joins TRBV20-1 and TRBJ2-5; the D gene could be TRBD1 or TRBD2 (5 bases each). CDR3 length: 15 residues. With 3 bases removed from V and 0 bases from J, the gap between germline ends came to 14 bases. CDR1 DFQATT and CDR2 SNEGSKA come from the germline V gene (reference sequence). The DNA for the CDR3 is TGCAGTGCTAGTCGTCGGGGCAGGTACCAAGAGACCCAGTACTTC. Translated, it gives CSASRRGRYQETQYF.

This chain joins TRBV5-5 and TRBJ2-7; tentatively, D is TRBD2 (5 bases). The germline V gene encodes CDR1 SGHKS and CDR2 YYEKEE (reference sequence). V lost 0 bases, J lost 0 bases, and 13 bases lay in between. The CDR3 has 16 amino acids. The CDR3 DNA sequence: TGTGCCAGCAGCTTGGAGGGTATCACTAGCTCCTACGAGCAGTACGTC. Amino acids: CASSLEGITSSYEQYV.

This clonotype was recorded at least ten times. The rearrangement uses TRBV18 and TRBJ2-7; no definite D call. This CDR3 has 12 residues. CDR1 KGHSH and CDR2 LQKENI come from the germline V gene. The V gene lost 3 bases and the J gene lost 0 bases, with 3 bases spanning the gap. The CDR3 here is CASSPGSYEQYV. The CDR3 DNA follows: TGTGCCAGCTCACCCGGCTCCTACGAGCAGTACGTC.

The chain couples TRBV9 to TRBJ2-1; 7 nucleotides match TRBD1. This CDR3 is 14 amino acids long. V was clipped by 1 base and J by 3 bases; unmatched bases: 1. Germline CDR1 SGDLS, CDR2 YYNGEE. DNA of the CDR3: TGTGCCAGCAGCGTAACAGGGGACTACAATGAGCAGTTCTTC. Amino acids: CASSVTGDYNEQFF.

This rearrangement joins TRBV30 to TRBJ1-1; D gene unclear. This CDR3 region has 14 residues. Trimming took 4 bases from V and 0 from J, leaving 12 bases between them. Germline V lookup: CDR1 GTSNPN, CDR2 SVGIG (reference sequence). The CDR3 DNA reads TGTGCCTGGACGAACGGGCAGTTGAACACTGAAGCTTTCTTT. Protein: CAWTNGQLNTEAFF.

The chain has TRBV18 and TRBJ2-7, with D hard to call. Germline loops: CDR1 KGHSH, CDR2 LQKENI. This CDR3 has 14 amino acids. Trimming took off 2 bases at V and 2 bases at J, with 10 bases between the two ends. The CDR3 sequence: CASSPMSETYEQYF. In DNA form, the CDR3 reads TGTGCCAGCTCACCAATGTCGGAAACCTACGAGCAGTACTTC. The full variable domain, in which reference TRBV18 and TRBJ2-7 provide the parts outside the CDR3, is NAGVMQNPRHLVRRRGQEARLRCSPMKGHSHVYWYRQLPEEGLKFMVYLQKENIIDESGMPKERFSAEFPKEGPSILRIQQVVRGDSAAYFCASSPMSETYEQYFGPGTRLTVT.

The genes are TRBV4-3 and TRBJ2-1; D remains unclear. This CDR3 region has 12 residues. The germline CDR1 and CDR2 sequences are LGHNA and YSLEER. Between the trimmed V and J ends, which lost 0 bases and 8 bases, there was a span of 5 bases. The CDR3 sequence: CASSQDKYEQFF. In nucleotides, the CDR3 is TGCGCCAGCAGCCAAGATAAATATGAGCAGTTCTTC.

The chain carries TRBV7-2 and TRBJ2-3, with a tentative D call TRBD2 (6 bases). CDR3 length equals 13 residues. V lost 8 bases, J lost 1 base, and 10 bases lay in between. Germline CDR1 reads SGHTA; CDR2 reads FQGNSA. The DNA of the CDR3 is TGTGCCAGCCGACGGGAGCGCACAGATACGCAGTATTTT. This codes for CASRRERTDTQYF.

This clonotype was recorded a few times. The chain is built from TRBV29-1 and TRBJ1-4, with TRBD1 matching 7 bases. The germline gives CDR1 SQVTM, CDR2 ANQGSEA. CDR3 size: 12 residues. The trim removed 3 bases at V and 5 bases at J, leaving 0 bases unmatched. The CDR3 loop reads CSVDRGNEKLFF. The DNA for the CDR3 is TGCAGCGTTGACAGGGGGAATGAAAAACTGTTTTTT.

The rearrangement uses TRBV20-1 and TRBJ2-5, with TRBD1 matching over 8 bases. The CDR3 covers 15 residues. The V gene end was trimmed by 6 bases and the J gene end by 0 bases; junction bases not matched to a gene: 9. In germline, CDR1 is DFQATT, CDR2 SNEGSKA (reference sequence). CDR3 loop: CSAYGTGKYQETQYF. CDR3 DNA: TGCAGTGCCTACGGGACAGGAAAGTACCAAGAGACCCAGTACTTC.

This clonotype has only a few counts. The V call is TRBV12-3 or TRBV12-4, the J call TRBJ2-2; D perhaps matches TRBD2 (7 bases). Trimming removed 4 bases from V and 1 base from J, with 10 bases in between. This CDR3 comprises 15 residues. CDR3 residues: CASSSGGRNTGELFF. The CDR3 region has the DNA TGTGCCAGCAGTTCGGGGGGCAGGAACACCGGGGAGCTGTTTTTT.

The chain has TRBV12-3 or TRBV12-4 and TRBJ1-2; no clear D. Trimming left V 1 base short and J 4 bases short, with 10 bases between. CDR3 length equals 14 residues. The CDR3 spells CASSLGNRFYGYTF. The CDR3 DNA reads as TGTGCCAGCAGTTTAGGCAACCGGTTCTATGGCTACACCTTC.

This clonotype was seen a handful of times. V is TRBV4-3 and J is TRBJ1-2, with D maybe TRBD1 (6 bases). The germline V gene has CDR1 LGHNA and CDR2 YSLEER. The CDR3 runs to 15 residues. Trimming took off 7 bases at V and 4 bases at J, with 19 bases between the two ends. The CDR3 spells CASTRQAGDSYGYTF. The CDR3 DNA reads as TGCGCCAGCACCCGGCAGGCAGGGGACTCCTATGGCTACACCTTC.

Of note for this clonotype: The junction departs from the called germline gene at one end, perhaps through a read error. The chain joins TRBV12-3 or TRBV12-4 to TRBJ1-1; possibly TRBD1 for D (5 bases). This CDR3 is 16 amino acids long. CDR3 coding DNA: TGTGCCGGCAGTCCTCTCCCCGCCACAGGGAACACTGAAGCTTTCTTT. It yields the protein CAGSPLPATGNTEAFF.

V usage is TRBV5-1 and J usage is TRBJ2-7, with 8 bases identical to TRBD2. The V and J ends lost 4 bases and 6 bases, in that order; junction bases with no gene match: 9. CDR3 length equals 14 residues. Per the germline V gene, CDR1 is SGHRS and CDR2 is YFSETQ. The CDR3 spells CASSLRGGLSEQYF. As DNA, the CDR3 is TGCGCCAGCAGCCTACGGGGGGGCCTTTCCGAGCAGTACTTC.

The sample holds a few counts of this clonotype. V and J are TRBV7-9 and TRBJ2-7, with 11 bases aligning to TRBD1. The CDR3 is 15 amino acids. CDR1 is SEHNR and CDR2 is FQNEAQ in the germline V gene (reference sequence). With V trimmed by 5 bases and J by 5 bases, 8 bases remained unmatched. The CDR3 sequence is CASSVPDRGRDEQYF. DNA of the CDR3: TGTGCCAGCAGCGTCCCGGACAGGGGGCGCGACGAGCAGTACTTC. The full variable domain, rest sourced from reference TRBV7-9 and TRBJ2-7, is DTGVSQNPRHKITKRGQNVTFRCDPISEHNRLYWYRQTLGQGPEFLTYFQNEAQLEKSRLLSDRFSAERPKGSFSTLEIQRTEQGDSAMYLCASSVPDRGRDEQYFGPGTRLTVT.

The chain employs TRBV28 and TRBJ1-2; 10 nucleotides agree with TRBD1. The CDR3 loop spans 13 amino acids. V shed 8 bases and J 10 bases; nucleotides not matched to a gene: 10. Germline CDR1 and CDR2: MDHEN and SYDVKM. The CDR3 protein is CASGPGTGVIYTF. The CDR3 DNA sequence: TGTGCCAGCGGCCCTGGGACAGGGGTTATCTACACCTTC.